This T cell receptor (beta chain) originates from a study of control samples from healthy donors and cancer patients. The repertoire was sequenced with immunoSEQ multiplex PCR; TCRdb's copy has only in-frame clones and lacks some. Counted here are almost 85,000 clones, just under 95% occurring once; the ten biggest clones make up 4.8%. Sequencing was done on a sample of blood. This receptor was taken from a young woman in good health.

The chain's CDR3 is CASRAGASNQPQHF. CDR3 coding DNA: TGTGCCAGCAGGGCAGGGGCGAGCAATCAGCCCCAGCATTTT. This sequence joins TRBV2 and TRBJ1-5; D is perhaps TRBD1 (6 bases). The CDR3 consists of 14 residues. Germline values: CDR1 SNHLY, CDR2 FYNNEI. With 6 bases removed from V and 1 base from J, the gap between germline ends came to 10 bases.